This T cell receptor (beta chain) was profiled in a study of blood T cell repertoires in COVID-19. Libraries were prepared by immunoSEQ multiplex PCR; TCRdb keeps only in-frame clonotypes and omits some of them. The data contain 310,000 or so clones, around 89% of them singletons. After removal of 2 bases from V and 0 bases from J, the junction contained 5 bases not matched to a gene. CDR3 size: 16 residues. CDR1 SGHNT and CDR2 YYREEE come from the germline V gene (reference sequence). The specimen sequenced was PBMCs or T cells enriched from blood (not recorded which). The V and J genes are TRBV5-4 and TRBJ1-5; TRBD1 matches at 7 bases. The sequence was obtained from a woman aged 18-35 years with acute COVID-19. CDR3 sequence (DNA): TGTGCCAGCAGCTTAGGGGGCCCAGATAGCAATCAGCCCCAGCATTTT. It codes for CASSLGGPDSNQPQHF.